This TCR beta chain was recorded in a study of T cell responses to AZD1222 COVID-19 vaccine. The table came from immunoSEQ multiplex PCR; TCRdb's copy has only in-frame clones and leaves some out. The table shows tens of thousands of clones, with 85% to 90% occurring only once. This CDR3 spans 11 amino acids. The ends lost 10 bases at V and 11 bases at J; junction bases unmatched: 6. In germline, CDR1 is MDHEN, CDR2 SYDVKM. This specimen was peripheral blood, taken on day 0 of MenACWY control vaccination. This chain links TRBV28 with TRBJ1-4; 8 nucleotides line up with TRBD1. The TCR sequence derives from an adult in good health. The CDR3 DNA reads TGTGCCACAGAGACAGGGGCTAAACTGTTTTTT. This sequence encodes CATETGAKLFF.